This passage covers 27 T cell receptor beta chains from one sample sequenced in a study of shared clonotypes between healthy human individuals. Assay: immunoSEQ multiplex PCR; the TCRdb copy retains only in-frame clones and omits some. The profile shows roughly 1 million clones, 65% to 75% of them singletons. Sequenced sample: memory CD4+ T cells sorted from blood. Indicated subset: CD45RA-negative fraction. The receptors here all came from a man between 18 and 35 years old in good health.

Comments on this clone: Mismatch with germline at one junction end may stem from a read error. CDR3 nucleotide sequence: TGTGCCATCAGTGACAGCGGAGGGCAAGAGGCCCAGTACTTC. Its protein product is CAISDSGGQEAQYF. The chain has TRBV10-3 and TRBJ2-5, with D possibly being TRBD2 (6 bases). The CDR3 sequence is 14 residues long. Germline V CDR1 and CDR2: ENHRY, SYGVKD.

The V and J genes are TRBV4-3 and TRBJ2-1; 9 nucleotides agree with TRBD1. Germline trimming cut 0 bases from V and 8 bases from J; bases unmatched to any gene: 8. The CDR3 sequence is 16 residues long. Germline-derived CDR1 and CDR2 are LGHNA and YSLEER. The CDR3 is CASSQDPGTGLHEQFF. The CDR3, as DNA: TGCGCCAGCAGCCAAGATCCCGGGACAGGGCTTCATGAGCAGTTCTTC.

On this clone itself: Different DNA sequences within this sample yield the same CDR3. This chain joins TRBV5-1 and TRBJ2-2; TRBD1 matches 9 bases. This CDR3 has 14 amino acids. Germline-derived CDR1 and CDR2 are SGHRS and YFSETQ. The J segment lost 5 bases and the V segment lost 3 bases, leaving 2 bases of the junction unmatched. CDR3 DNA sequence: TGCGCCAGCAGCTCTGGACAGGGGACCGGGGAGCTGTTTTTT. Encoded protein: CASSSGQGTGELFF.

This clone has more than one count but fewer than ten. The CDR3 DNA reads as TGCGCCAGCAAAAGTAAGGAGGAATATGGCTACACCTTC. Protein product: CASKSKEEYGYTF. V usage is TRBV4-1 and J usage is TRBJ1-2; D gene uncertain. Germline-derived CDR1 and CDR2 are MGHRA and YSYEKL. The V and J ends lost 7 bases and 5 bases respectively, with 14 bases between them. The CDR3 contains 13 residues.

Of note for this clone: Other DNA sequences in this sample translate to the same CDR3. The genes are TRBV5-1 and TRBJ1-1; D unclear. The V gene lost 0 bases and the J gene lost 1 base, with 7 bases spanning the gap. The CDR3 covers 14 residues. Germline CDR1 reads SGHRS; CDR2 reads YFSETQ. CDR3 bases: TGCGCCAGCAGCTTGGCCACGGGGAACACTGAAGCTTTCTTT. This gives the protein CASSLATGNTEAFF.

The CDR3, as DNA: TGTGCCAGCCAAATACAAGTTAATGAAAAACTGTTTTTT. Residues: CASQIQVNEKLFF. The chain has TRBV2 and TRBJ1-4; D not resolved. This CDR3 is 13 amino acids long. V was shortened by 8 bases and J by 4 bases, with 11 bases between the two germline ends. The V gene's germline CDR1 is SNHLY and CDR2 FYNNEI.

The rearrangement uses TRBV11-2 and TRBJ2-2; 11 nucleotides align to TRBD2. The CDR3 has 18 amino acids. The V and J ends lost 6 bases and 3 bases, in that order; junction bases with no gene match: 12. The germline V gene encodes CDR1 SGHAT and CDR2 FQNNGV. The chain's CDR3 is CASSRKTSGRGYTGELFF. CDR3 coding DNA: TGTGCCAGCAGTCGCAAAACTAGCGGGAGAGGTTACACCGGGGAGCTGTTTTTT.

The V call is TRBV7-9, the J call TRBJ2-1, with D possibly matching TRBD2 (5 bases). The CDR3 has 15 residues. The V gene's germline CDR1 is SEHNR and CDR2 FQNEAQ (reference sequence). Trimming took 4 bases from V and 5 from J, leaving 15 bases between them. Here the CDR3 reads CASSSRGSGDNEQFF. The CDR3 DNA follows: TGTGCCAGCAGCTCCCGGGGATCTGGGGACAATGAGCAGTTCTTC.

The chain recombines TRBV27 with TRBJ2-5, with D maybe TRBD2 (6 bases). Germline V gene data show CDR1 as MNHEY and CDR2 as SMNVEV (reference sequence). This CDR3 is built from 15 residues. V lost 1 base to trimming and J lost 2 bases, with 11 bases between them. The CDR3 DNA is TGTGCCAGCAGTTTATATCGGACTACTCAAGAGACCCAGTACTTC. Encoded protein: CASSLYRTTQETQYF.

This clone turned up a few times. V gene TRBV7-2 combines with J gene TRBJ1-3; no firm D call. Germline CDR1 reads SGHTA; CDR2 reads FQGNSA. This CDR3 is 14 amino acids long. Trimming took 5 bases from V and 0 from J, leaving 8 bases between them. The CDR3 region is CASSPQSSGNTIYF. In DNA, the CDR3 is TGTGCCAGCAGCCCACAGAGCTCTGGAAACACCATATATTTT.

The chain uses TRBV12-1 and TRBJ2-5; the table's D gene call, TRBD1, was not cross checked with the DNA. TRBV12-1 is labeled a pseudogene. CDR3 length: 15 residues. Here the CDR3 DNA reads TGTGCCAGCAGCCTGGGACAGGGAGGGTTGGAGACCCAGTACTTC. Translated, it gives CASSLGQGGLETQYF.

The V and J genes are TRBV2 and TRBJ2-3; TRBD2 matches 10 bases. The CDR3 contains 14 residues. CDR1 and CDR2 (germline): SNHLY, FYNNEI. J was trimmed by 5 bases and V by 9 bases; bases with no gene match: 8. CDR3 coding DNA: TGTGCCAGGTCTAGCGGGGGCCGGGGAGATACGCAGTATTTT. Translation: CARSSGGRGDTQYF.

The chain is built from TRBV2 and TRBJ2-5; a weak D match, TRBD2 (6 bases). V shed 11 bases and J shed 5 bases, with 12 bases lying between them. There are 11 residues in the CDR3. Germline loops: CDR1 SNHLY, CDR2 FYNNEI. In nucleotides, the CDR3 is TGTGCCGGGGGGTCGGGGGAGACCCAGTACTTC. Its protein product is CAGGSGETQYF. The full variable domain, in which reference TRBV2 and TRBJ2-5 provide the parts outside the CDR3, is EPEVTQTPSHQVTQMGQEVILRCVPISNHLYFYWYRQILGQKVEFLVSFYNNEISEKSEIFDDQFSVERPDGSNFTLKIRSTKLEDSAMYFCAGGSGETQYFGPGTRLLVL.

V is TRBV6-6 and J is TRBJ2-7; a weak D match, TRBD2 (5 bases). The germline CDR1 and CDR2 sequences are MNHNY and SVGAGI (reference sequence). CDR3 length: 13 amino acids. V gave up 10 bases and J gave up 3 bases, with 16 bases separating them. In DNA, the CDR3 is TGTGCCACCTCTCGGGGTGCCCACTACGAGCAGTACTTC. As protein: CATSRGAHYEQYF.

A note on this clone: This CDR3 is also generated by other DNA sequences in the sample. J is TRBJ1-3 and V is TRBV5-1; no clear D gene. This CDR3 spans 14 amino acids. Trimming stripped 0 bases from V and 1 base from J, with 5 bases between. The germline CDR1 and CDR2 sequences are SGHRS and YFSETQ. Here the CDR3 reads CASSLDGSGNTIYF. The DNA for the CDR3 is TGCGCCAGCAGCTTGGATGGATCTGGAAACACCATATATTTT.

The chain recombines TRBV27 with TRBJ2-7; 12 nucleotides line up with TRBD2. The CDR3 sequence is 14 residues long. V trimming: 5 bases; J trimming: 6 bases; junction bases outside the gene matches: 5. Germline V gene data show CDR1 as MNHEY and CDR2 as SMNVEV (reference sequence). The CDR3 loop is CASSPSGGVFEQYF. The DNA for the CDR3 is TGTGCCAGCAGTCCTAGCGGGGGGGTTTTCGAGCAGTACTTC.

CDR3 nucleotides: TGTGCCAGTAGTATAGATTGGACAGGGGGCGGCTACACCTTC. Translating it yields CASSIDWTGGGYTF. The chain combines TRBV19 with TRBJ1-2, with 11 positions matching TRBD1. The CDR3 runs 14 residues. CDR1 is LNHDA and CDR2 is SQIVND in the germline V gene (reference sequence). V lost 0 bases, J lost 8 bases, and 2 bases stayed unmatched.

The CDR3 is CASSPEGTALSGANVLTF. CDR3 sequence (DNA): TGTGCCAGCAGCCCCGAGGGAACGGCCCTCTCTGGGGCCAACGTCCTGACTTTC. The J gene is TRBJ2-6, the V gene TRBV9, with D possibly being TRBD2 (5 bases). Germline V gene lookup returns CDR1 SGDLS and CDR2 YYNGEE. V lost 4 bases and J lost 0, with 17 bases in between. CDR3 length: 18 residues.

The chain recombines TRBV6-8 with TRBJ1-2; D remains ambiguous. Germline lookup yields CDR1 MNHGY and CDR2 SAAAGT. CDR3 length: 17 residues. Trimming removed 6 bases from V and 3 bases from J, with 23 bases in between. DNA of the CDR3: TGTGCCAGCAGCCTGGGCCGGAGGGATTTGGGTGACTATGGCTACACCTTC. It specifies CASSLGRRDLGDYGYTF.

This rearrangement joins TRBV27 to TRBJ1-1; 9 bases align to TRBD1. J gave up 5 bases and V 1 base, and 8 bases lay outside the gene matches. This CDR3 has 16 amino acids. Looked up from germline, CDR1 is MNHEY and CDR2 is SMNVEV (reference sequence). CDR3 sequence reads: CASSLLVQGAGTEAFF. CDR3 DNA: TGTGCCAGCAGTTTATTGGTACAGGGGGCTGGGACTGAAGCTTTCTTT.

The CDR3 spells CASSQDLRTNTEAFF. The CDR3 DNA reads TGCGCCAGCAGCCAAGATCTCCGGACGAACACTGAAGCTTTCTTT. This rearrangement joins TRBV4-3 to TRBJ1-1, with D hard to call. Germline V lookup: CDR1 LGHNA, CDR2 YSLEER. This CDR3 comprises 15 residues. V lost 0 bases and J 1 base, leaving 9 bases between the germline ends.

CDR3 protein: CAWSVRRGTGNTIYF. The CDR3 region has the DNA TGTGCCTGGAGTGTACGAAGGGGAACTGGAAACACCATATATTTT. The chain combines TRBV30 with TRBJ1-3; possibly TRBD1 for D (5 bases). The CDR3 spans 15 residues. From germline, CDR1 is GTSNPN and CDR2 SVGIG (reference sequence). The V end lost 0 bases, the J end lost 2 bases, and 11 bases lay between the germline ends.

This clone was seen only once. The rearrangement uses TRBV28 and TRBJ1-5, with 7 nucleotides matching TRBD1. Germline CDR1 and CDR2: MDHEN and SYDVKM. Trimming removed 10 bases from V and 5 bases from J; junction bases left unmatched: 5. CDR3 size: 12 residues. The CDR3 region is CAIRTGHQPQHF. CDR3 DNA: TGTGCCATTCGGACAGGTCATCAGCCCCAGCATTTT. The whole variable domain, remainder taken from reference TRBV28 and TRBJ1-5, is DVKVTQSSRYLVKRTGEKVFLECVQDMDHENMFWYRQDPGLGLRLIYFSYDVKMKEKGDIPEGYSVSREKKERFSLILESASTNQTSMYLCAIRTGHQPQHFGDGTRLSIL.

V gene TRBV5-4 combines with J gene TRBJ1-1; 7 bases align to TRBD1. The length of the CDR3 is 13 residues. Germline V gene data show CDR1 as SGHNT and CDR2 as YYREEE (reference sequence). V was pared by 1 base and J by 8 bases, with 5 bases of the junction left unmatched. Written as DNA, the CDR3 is TGTGCCAGCAGCTTGAAGGGGGCCAGGGAAGCTTTCTTT. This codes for CASSLKGAREAFF. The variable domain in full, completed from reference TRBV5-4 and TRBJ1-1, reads ETGVTQSPTHLIKTRGQQVTLRCSSQSGHNTVSWYQQALGQGPQFIFQYYREEENGRGNFPPRFSGLQFPNYSSELNVNALELDDSALYLCASSLKGAREAFFGQGTRLTVV.

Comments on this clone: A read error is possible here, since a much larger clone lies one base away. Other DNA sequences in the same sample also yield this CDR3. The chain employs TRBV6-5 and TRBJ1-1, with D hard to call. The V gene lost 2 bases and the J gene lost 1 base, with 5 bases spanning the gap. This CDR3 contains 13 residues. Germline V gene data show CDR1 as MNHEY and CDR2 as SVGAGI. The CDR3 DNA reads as TGTGCCAGCAGTTACCTGACGAACACTGAAGCTTTCTTT. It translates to CASSYLTNTEAFF.

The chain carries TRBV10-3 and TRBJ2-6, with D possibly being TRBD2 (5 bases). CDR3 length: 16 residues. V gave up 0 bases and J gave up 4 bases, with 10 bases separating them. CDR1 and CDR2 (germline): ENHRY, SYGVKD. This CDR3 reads CAISESRVTGANVLTF. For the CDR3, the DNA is TGTGCCATCAGTGAGTCGAGGGTAACGGGGGCCAACGTCCTGACTTTC.

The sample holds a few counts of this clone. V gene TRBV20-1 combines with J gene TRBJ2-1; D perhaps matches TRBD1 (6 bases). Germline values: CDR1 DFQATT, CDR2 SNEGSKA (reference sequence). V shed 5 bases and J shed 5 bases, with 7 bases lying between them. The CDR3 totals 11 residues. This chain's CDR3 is CSAPGDNEQFF. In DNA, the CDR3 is TGCAGTGCTCCAGGGGACAATGAGCAGTTCTTC.